The source of this T cell receptor beta chain is a study of shared clonotypes between healthy human individuals. Study details: Three plates each covered CD4 naive and memory; CD8 naive two, CD8 memory one.

In the sorted-subset replicate PCRs, about 200 ng DNA, 25,000 to 35,000 T cell genomes, was used. Assay used: immunoSEQ multiplex PCR; TCRdb lists only in-frame clones, some missing. Of about 1 million clones in the sample, more than 65% were seen once. For this clone: Its antigen is unknown.

Trimming pared 6 bases from V and 3 bases from J, leaving 15 bases between. The CDR3 covers 14 residues. Germline lookup yields CDR1 KGHSH and CDR2 LQKENI. Study results and limitations: Clonotypes that were shared across a few donors made up around 5% of naive CD4 clonotypes.

Sequenced sample: memory CD4+ T cells sorted from blood. Subset here: CD45RA-negative fraction. The V call is TRBV18, the J call TRBJ2-7, with D possibly being TRBD1 or TRBD2 (6 bases each). The origin of this receptor is a man between 18 and 35 years old in good health. CDR3 nucleotide sequence: TGTGCCAGCTCCGGGGGCGGCGGACTCTACGAGCAGTACTTC. Protein product: CASSGGGGLYEQYF.